Following are 29 T cell receptor beta chains from one sample sequenced in a study of tumor-infiltrating lymphocytes in primary liver carcinoma. With around 500 ng total RNA as template and a constant-region primer, TCR beta cDNA was made. Slightly modified ARM-PCR with three nested multiplex PCR rounds yielded TCR beta libraries. Both of the initial two PCR rounds ran for about 9 cycles and employed TRBV1-TRBV30 forward primers alongside a C-beta reverse primer. Using its own MiXCR run on the multiplex PCR reads, TCRdb lists one record per CDR3 protein. The repertoire includes more than 85,000 distinct CDR3 sequences, around 84% of them detected once, and roughly a fifth sits in the top ten. Unsorted bulk tissue of about 20-32 mg yielded co-extracted RNA and DNA. Input material: liver tumor tissue from sampling region 3. The subset here: tumor region T3, left-lateral pole. The receptors originated from a middle-aged man with primary liver carcinoma and hepatitis B virus infection.

Concerning this clonotype itself: Since a much larger clone is just one base distant, this may be a read error. The chain combines TRBV28 with TRBJ2-7, with 8 bases lining up with TRBD1. The CDR3 extends over 12 amino acids. The germline V gene encodes CDR1 MDHEN and CDR2 SYDVKM. The J segment lost 1 base and the V segment lost 10 bases, leaving 3 bases of the junction unmatched. CDR3 nucleotides: TGTGCCACCAACAGGGGGTCCTACGAGCAGTACTTC. Its protein product is CATNRGSYEQYF.

On this clonotype itself: Relative to the germline gene, one junction end is altered; a read error may explain this. V is TRBV13 and J is TRBJ1-6; D gene ambiguous. The germline V gene has CDR1 PRHDT and CDR2 FYEKMQ (reference sequence). The CDR3 length is 14 residues. DNA of the CDR3: TGTGCCAGCAGCTTGAGTCTGGGTAATTCACCCCTCCACTTC. Amino acid sequence: CASSLSLGNSPLHF.

The J gene is TRBJ2-7, the V gene TRBV5-6; D perhaps matches TRBD2 (6 bases). V was clipped by 10 bases and J by 9 bases, with 29 bases between them. This CDR3 has 15 residues. Germline V gives CDR1 SGHDT, CDR2 YYEEEE. CDR3 bases: TGTGCCGGCAACTTGGAGGGCAGTAATATTGGCGTGCAGTACTTC. Translating it yields CAGNLEGSNIGVQYF.

This clonotype was detected once. Relative to the germline gene, one junction end is altered; a read error may explain this. The J gene is TRBJ1-6, the V gene TRBV14, with D perhaps TRBD1 (6 bases). Per germline, CDR1 SGHDN and CDR2 FVKESK. CDR3 length equals 13 residues. CDR3 loop: CASGQQGNSTLHF. The CDR3 DNA reads as TGTGCCAGCGGCCAACAGGGAAATTCAACCCTCCACTTT.

The CDR3 sequence: CASSLRDGGTYEQYV. CDR3 bases: TGCGCCAGCAGCCTCAGGGACGGGGGGACCTACGAGCAGTACGTC. The genes are TRBV4-1 and TRBJ2-7; TRBD2 matches 7 bases. The germline V gene has CDR1 MGHRA and CDR2 YSYEKL. The CDR3 has 15 amino acids. J gave up 2 bases and V 4 bases, and 8 bases lay outside the gene matches.

In regard to this clonotype: Mismatch with germline at one junction end may stem from a read error. The V call is TRBV5-6, the J call TRBJ2-3; D may be TRBD1 or TRBD2 (5 bases each). CDR3 size: 16 residues. CDR1 is SGHDT, CDR2 YYEEEE, per germline. The CDR3 here is CASSLRLETITGTQYF. Here the CDR3 DNA reads TGTGCCAGCAGCTTGAGGTTGGAGACTATCACAGGTACGCAGTATTTT.

Comments on this clonotype: Mismatch with germline at one junction end may stem from a read error. The chain joins TRBV5-5 to TRBJ2-7; TRBD1 matches 12 bases. This CDR3 has 15 residues. Germline V gene lookup returns CDR1 SGHKS and CDR2 YYEKEE (reference sequence). As DNA, the CDR3 is TGTGTCAGCAGCTTGTCCGGGACAGGGGGCAACGAGCGGTACTTC. This gives the protein CVSSLSGTGGNERYF.

With respect to this clonotype: The junction and the germline gene differ at one end; a read error may be behind it. This chain joins TRBV5-1 and TRBJ2-7, with TRBD2 as a possible D gene (5 bases). The V gene's germline CDR1 is SGHRS and CDR2 YFSETQ. The CDR3 length is 18 residues. The CDR3 DNA sequence: TGCTCCAGCAGCTTGGATCGTGGTAGCGCGAGATTCCTCCCCGAGCAGTACTTC. This translates into CSSSLDRGSARFLPEQYF.

This chain connects TRBV11-2 to TRBJ1-2; no reliable D call. V lost 0 bases and J lost 8, with 10 bases in between. The CDR3 has 13 residues. CDR1 is SGHAT, CDR2 FQNNGV, per germline. The CDR3 reads CASSLEPEGGYTF. CDR3 nucleotides: TGTGCCAGCAGCTTAGAACCGGAAGGAGGCTACACCTTC.

J is TRBJ1-1 and V is TRBV6-6; 7 bases are a match to TRBD1. CDR1 is MNHNY, CDR2 SVGAGI, per germline (reference sequence). V lost 9 bases to trimming and J lost 5 bases; unmatched junction nucleotides: 9. The CDR3 runs to 13 residues. CDR3 amino acids: CASSSGGTTEAFF. Here the CDR3 DNA reads TGTGCCAGTAGCTCAGGGGGAACTACTGAAGCTTTCTTT.

A remark on this clonotype: A read error is likely, as this CDR3 ends without the conserved phenylalanine or tryptophan. The chain uses TRBV11-1 and TRBJ2-1, with 8 nucleotides matching TRBD1. The germline gives CDR1 SGHAT, CDR2 FQDESV (reference sequence). There are 17 residues in the CDR3. The CDR3 here is CPSGSRDRSFSYNEQFL. The CDR3 DNA reads TGTCCCAGCGGTTCCCGGGACAGGTCTTTCTCCTACAATGAGCAGTTCTTA.

A word on this clonotype: Germline is not matched at one junction end, which may reflect a read error. The chain links TRBV29-1 to TRBJ2-1; the D is unclear. Germline V CDR1 and CDR2: SQVTM, ANQGSEA. The CDR3 totals 11 residues. The CDR3 reads CTVGGHNVQFF. The DNA for the CDR3 is TGCACCGTTGGTGGGCACAATGTGCAGTTCTTC.

Remarks on this clonotype: The germline gene is not matched at one end of the junction; a read error may be the cause. The chain couples TRBV10-2 to TRBJ2-3; D is ambiguous. The CDR3 covers 13 residues. Germline values: CDR1 WSHSY, CDR2 SAAADI. CDR3 nucleotide sequence: TGCGCCAGTAGTGGTGCGTGGGTAGATATGCAGTATTTT. This encodes CASSGAWVDMQYF.

This chain uses TRBV10-2 with TRBJ2-1; D perhaps matches TRBD2 (6 bases). With 4 bases removed from V and 10 bases from J, the gap between germline ends came to 8 bases. Germline CDR1 WSHSY, CDR2 SAAADI. This CDR3 contains 11 residues. The CDR3 here is CASSGGEEQFF. CDR3 nucleotides: TGCGCCAGCAGTGGGGGGGAGGAGCAGTTCTTC.

Of note for this clonotype: No conserved phenylalanine or tryptophan ends this CDR3, so it is likely a read error. The chain combines TRBV11-2 with TRBJ2-7; 7 nucleotides match TRBD2. Germline values: CDR1 SGHAT, CDR2 FQNNGV. The CDR3 is 20 residues long. The CDR3 bases are TGCGCCAGCAGCTTGAGGGAGGGGAGGACCAGCGGGCTCAGCTCCTACGAGCAGTACATC. Translated: CASSLREGRTSGLSSYEQYI.

The chain carries TRBV9 and TRBJ2-1; 10 nucleotides match TRBD2. The CDR3 consists of 15 residues. The trim removed 4 bases at V and 6 bases at J, leaving 7 bases unmatched. Germline loops: CDR1 SGDLS, CDR2 YYNGEE. The CDR3 nucleotides read TGTGCCAGCAGCATAGAGGGACTAGCGTTCAATGAGCAGTTCTTC. Translated, it gives CASSIEGLAFNEQFF.

As concerns this clonotype: A much bigger clone sits one base away, suggesting this may be a read error. It is likely a read error, because the conserved phenylalanine at the end of the CDR3 is missing. The chain employs TRBV11-2 and TRBJ2-4; 10 positions agree with TRBD2. Trimming at V came to 5 bases and at J to 8 bases, leaving 15 bases not matched to a gene. CDR1 and CDR2 (germline): SGHAT, FQNNGV. The CDR3 has 17 amino acids. CDR3: CASSPGRLLSGRDIQYS. The CDR3, as DNA: TGTGCCAGCAGCCCAGGCAGGCTACTAAGCGGGAGGGACATTCAGTACTCC.

Concerning this clonotype itself: One end of the junction varies from germline; a read error may be responsible. The J gene is TRBJ2-5, the V gene TRBV5-1; D tentatively fits TRBD1 or TRBD2 (6 bases each). CDR3 length: 13 amino acids. Germline V gene data show CDR1 as SGHRS and CDR2 as YFSETQ. In nucleotides, the CDR3 is TGCACCAACACTGAACAGGGAGGCGAGAGCCAGTACTTC. Its protein is CTNTEQGGESQYF.

A word on this clonotype: Germline is not matched at one junction end, which may reflect a read error. The chain combines TRBV4-2 with TRBJ2-2, with D possibly being TRBD2 (6 bases). This CDR3 comprises 13 residues. Germline CDR1 LGHNA, CDR2 YNFKEQ. CDR3 loop: CANSQVSGGELFF. The CDR3, as DNA: TGCGCCAACAGCCAAGTTTCTGGAGGGGAGTTGTTTTTT.

Note on this clonotype: One end of the junction varies from germline; a read error may be responsible. This chain joins TRBV2 and TRBJ2-7; 10 bases fit TRBD1. The CDR3 has 18 residues. The V gene's germline CDR1 is SNHLY and CDR2 FYNNEI. In DNA form, the CDR3 reads TGTGCCAGCAGTGAAGCAAGGGGGGGACAGGGGTATACCTACGACCAGTACTTC. This codes for CASSEARGGQGYTYDQYF. The variable domain in full, completed from reference TRBV2 and TRBJ2-7, reads EPEVTQTPSHQVTQMGQEVILRCVPISNHLYFYWYRQILGQKVEFLVSFYNNEISEKSEIFDDQFSVERPDGSNFTLKIRSTKLEDSAMYFCASSEARGGQGYTYDQYFGPGTRLTVT.

Details on this clonotype: The germline gene is not matched at one end of the junction; a read error may be the cause. The chain links TRBV12-3 or TRBV12-4 to TRBJ1-4; the D is unclear. This CDR3 has 14 amino acids. The CDR3 here is CAGSLSGVGEQLFF. CDR3 bases: TGTGCCGGCAGTTTAAGTGGGGTTGGTGAACAACTGTTTTTT.

Only one count was recorded for this clonotype. Compared with germline, one end of the junction differs, possibly owing to a read error. V usage is TRBV11-2 and J usage is TRBJ2-6; 7 bases agree with TRBD1. This CDR3 contains 15 residues. CDR1 is SGHAT and CDR2 is FQNNGV in the germline V gene. The CDR3 region is CASIIDRAVANVPTF. The CDR3 nucleotides are TGTGCCAGCATCATTGACAGGGCTGTGGCCAACGTCCCGACTTTC.

This chain links TRBV29-1 with TRBJ2-1, with 10 nucleotides matching TRBD2. J was trimmed by 12 bases and V by 6 bases; bases with no gene match: 17. This CDR3 has 15 residues. Germline CDR1 SQVTM, CDR2 ANQGSEA. The CDR3 DNA reads TGCAGCGTCCTTAGACTAGCGGGCCTAAACTATGGGCAGTTCTTC. The encoded protein is CSVLRLAGLNYGQFF.

The table lists this clonotype with a count of one. At one end the junction does not follow the germline gene, possibly because of a read error. This chain connects TRBV28 to TRBJ2-2, with D tentatively TRBD1 (6 bases). The CDR3 contains 15 residues. CDR1 and CDR2 (germline): MDHEN, SYDVKM. The CDR3 DNA follows: TGTGGCAGCATCATAGACAGGAGAAAGGCAGGGGAGCTGTTTTTT. It translates to CGSIIDRRKAGELFF.

With respect to this clonotype: The conserved phenylalanine or tryptophan is not found at the CDR3 terminus, so this likely reflects a read error. The rearrangement links TRBV7-8 to TRBJ2-1; maybe TRBD2 (6 bases). The CDR3 totals 17 residues. Germline lookup yields CDR1 SGHVS and CDR2 FQNEAQ. Trimming pared 7 bases from V and 6 bases from J, leaving 25 bases between. The DNA of the CDR3 is TGTGCCAGCATCTTGGCGGGGTGCCGCACCCGGGGCAATGAGCAGTTCTAC. It translates to CASILAGCRTRGNEQFY.

Details on this clonotype: A single base separates this from a much larger clone, so it may be a read error. The genes are TRBV12-3 or TRBV12-4 and TRBJ2-5; 8 bases fit TRBD1. This CDR3 has 15 residues. This CDR3 reads CANSSETGDQETQYF. The DNA for the CDR3 is TGTGCCAACAGTTCCGAGACAGGGGACCAAGAGACCCAGTACTTC.

Regarding this clonotype: The conserved final phenylalanine or tryptophan is absent from the CDR3, which likely points to a read error. V usage is TRBV11-2 and J usage is TRBJ2-2; tentatively, D is TRBD1 (6 bases). Germline assignment: CDR1 SGHAT and CDR2 FQNNGV. The CDR3 runs to 16 residues. For the CDR3, the DNA is TGTGTCAGCAGCTTGCAGGGGTTTTCATGCGCCGGGGAGCTGTTTGTT. This encodes CVSSLQGFSCAGELFV.

This chain links TRBV4-1 with TRBJ1-2; 9 nucleotides align to TRBD1. The ends lost 10 bases at V and 4 bases at J; junction bases unmatched: 16. The CDR3 runs to 16 residues. Germline V lookup: CDR1 MGHRA, CDR2 YSYEKL. CDR3 nucleotides: TGCGCCAACAGTCACCGTGGACAGGGGACGGGCTATGGCTACACCTTC. Its protein is CANSHRGQGTGYGYTF.

This chain connects TRBV4-2 to TRBJ2-5; D not resolved. Germline assignment: CDR1 LGHNA and CDR2 YNFKEQ. Trimming shortened V by 3 bases and J by 5 bases, and 16 bases separated the two germline ends. This CDR3 contains 15 residues. The CDR3 spells CASSQGNVMEETQYF. The CDR3 DNA sequence: TGTGCCAGCAGCCAGGGGAATGTTATGGAGGAGACCCAGTACTTC.